These T cell receptor beta chains were read from a single sample in a study of spatial heterogeneity in lung cancer. One entry per CDR3 protein results from TCRdb running MiXCR on the 5' RACE reads. The top ten hold 11% to 15% of the sample, which has 3,000 to 4,500 distinct CDR3 sequences, around 28% seen once. This specimen consisted of normal lung tissue next to the tumor, obtained at surgery. The source of these receptors is a male donor with early-stage non-small cell lung cancer. Each CDR3 is given with its conserved first and last residue. D genes are given only for firm matches. The size entry is marked missing in some rows and otherwise reads once, few, many or a size class.

V	size	D	J	DNA	CDR3
TRBV30	medium-sized	-	TRBJ2-2	TGTGCCTGGACTCTTAAACAGGGAACGAGGGTAACCGGGGAGCTGTTTTTT	CAWTLKQGTRVTGELFF
TRBV28	once	TRBD2	TRBJ2-7	TGTGCCAGCACCGGGACTAGCGGGAGGGTTAGCTCCTACGAGCAGTACTTC	CASTGTSGRVSSYEQYF
TRBV7-9	-	-	TRBJ2-1	TGTGCCAGCAGCTTAGCAGGGGCTTACAATGAGCAGTTCTTC	CASSLAGAYNEQFF
TRBV19	medium-sized	-	TRBJ2-3	TGTGCCAGTAGTAACCCAGGGGCAGATACGCAGTATTTT	CASSNPGADTQYF
TRBV19	many	-	TRBJ1-2	TGTGCCAGTAGTATTGGTGTTGGGCAGCCCTATGGCTACACCTTC	CASSIGVGQPYGYTF
TRBV11-2	medium-sized	TRBD2	TRBJ2-1	TGTGCCAGCAGCTTGGGCGCGGGGGTCTCCTACAATGAGCAGTTCTTC	CASSLGAGVSYNEQFF
TRBV6-2/TRBV6-3	-	-	TRBJ2-3	TGTGCCAGCAGCCGCAGCGGAGTAAGCACAGATACGCAGTATTTT	CASSRSGVSTDTQYF
TRBV20-1	-	-	TRBJ2-2	TGCAGTGCCCACGGAGGCGCGAGCACCGGGGAGCTGTTTTTT	CSAHGGASTGELFF
TRBV28	medium-sized	-	TRBJ1-5	TGTGCCAGCAGTTTTGGACAGTGGCAATATAAGCCCCAGCATTTT	CASSFGQWQYKPQHF
TRBV5-1	medium-sized	-	TRBJ2-2	TGCGCCAGCAGCTTCCTGGGGGGGACAAAAGTCACCGGGGAGCTGTTTTTT	CASSFLGGTKVTGELFF
TRBV2	medium-sized	-	TRBJ1-5	TGTGCCAGCCGGGAAGAGACCAATAGCAATCAGCCCCAGCATTTT	CASREETNSNQPQHF
TRBV11-2	once	-	TRBJ2-7	TGTGCCAGCAGCTTAGTGCTAACATCCTACGAGCAGTACTTC	CASSLVLTSYEQYF